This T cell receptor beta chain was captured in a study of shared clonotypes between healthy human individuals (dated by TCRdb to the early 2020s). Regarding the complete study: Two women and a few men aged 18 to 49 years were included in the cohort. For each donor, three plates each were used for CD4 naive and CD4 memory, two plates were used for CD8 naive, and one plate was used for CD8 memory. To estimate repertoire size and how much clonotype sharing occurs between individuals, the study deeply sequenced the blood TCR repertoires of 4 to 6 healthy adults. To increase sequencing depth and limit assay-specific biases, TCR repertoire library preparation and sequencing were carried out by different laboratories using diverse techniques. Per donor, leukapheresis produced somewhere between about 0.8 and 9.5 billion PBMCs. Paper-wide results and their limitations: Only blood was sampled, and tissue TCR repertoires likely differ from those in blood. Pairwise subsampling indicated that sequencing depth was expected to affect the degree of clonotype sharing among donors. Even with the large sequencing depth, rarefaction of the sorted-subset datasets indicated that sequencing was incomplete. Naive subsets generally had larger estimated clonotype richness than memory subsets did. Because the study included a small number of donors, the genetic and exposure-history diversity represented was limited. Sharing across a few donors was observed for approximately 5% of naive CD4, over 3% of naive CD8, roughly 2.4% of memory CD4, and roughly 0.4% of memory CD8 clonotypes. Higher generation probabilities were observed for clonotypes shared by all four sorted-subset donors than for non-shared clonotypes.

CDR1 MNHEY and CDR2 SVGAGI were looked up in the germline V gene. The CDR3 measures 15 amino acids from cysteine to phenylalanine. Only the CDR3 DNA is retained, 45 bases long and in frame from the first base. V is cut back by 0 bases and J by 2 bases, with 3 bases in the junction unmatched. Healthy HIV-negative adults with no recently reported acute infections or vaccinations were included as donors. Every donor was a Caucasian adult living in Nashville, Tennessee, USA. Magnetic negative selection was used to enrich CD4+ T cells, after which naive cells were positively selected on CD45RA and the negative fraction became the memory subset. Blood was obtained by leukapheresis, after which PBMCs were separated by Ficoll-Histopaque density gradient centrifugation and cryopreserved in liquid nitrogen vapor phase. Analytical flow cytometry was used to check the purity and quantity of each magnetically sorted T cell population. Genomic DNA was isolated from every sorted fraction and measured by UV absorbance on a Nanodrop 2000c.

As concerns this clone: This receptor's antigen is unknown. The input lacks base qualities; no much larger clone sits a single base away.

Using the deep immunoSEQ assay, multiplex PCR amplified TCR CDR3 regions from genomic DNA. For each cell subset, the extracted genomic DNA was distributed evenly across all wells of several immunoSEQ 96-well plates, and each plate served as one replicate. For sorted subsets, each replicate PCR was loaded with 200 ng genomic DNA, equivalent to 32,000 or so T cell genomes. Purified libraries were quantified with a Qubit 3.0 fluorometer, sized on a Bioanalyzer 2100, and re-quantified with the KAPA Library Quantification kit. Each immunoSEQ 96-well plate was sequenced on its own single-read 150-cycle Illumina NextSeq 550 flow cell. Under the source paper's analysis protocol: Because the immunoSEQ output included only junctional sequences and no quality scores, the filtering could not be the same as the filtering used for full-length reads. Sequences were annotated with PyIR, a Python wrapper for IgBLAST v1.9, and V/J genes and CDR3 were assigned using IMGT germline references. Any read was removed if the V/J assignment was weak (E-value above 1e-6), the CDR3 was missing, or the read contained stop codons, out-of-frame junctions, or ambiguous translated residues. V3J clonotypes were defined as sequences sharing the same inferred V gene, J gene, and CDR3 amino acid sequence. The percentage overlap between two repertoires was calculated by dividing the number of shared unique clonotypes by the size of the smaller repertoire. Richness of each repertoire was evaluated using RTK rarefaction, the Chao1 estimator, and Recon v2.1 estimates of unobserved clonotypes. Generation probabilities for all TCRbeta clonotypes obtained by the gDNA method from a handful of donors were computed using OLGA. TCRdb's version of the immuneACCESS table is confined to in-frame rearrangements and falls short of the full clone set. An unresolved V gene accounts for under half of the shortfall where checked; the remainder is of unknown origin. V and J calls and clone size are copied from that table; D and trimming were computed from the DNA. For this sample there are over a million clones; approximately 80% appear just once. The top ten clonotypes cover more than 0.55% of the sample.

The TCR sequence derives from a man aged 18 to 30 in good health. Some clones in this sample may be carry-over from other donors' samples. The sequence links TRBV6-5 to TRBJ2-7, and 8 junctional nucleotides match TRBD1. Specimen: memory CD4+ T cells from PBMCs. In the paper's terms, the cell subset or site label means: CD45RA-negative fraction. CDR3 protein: CASSYSDRGPYEQYF. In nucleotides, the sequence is TGTGCCAGCAGTTACTCCGACAGGGGACCCTACGAGCAGTACTTC.